This TCR beta chain emerged from a study of cytomegalovirus exposure and HLA in healthy donors (dated by TCRdb to about 2017). For context, the study as a whole: In an earlier analysis of 587 of the donors, roughly 300 Gb of sequence data and 90 million to 120 million unique TCR beta sequences from about 190 million T cells were reported. An early release covering approximately 600 HLA-typed donors comprised approximately 290 gigabases of sequencing data and about 90 million unique TCR sequences. The genetic ancestry cluster associated with self-reported Caucasian donors included about 84% of the roughly 400 genotyped donors. The study was designed to test whether signatures of past pathogen exposure could be identified by cataloging public T cell receptors. Using immunosequencing, the study profiled T cell repertoires from roughly 650 subjects and related those repertoires to cytomegalovirus serostatus. In addition to the first cohort of 666 subjects, a separate validation cohort of 130 or so different subjects was used. The study combined high-throughput TCR immunosequencing, statistical association of individual TCRs with disease status, and machine learning to predict cytomegalovirus infection status. A later analysis re-analyzed previously published TCR beta repertoires from roughly 600 donors and added high-resolution HLA genotyping to study TCR occurrence patterns. In the later analysis, no new phenotypic data were used to find candidate immune exposures; instead, reliance was placed on TCR beta sequences and their occurrence across donors. In an earlier analysis of 500 to 650 of the donors, high-throughput TCR beta sequencing was used to judge whether each TCR beta V gene segment behaved as functional or pseudogenic. Donor age, sex, ethnicity and CMV serostatus were collected together with the repertoire data. Genome-wide SNP genotypes for about 65% of the roughly 670 donors were used in a later genetic analysis, which treated that subset as a discovery cohort. All discovery cohort repertoires had been generated on a single sequencing platform. HLA typing included class I and class II loci at four-digit resolution. Typing coverage varied by locus: roughly 629-640 donors for A, B, C, DRB1 and DQB1; roughly 500 for DQA1; approximately 610 for DPA1; 400 to 480 for DPB1. About 5 DR-DQ haplotypes were handled as single units for association and clustering, since linkage in the cohort was strong. On average, around 240,000 unique TCR beta nucleotide sequences were sequenced per donor among fewer than 500 genotyped donors of the cohort, with about 17% of those sequences being non-productive. Overall study outcomes, separate from this receptor: A later analysis associated 15,000 to 20,000 TCR beta sequences with specific HLA alleles at a false discovery rate of 0.05. Broadly in line with IMGT annotations, most TCR beta V segments showed up in productive rearrangements about 87% or about 30% of the time in an earlier analysis of several hundred of the donors. Linkage disequilibrium might explain the correlated functional status among segregating V segments, but an unknown experimental factor could not be ruled out. Several of the top co-occurrence clusters appeared to be linked to parvovirus B19, influenza, CMV and Epstein-Barr virus, according to a later analysis. In a later analysis, TCR association rates were found to vary across HLA loci, with the most associated TCRs seen for DRB1 alleles and the fewest for HLA-C alleles. When HLA alleles, especially DR and DQ, strongly co-occurred, TCR associations were difficult to assign to individual alleles. Presence/absence analyses assumed roughly uniform sequencing depth across donors, an assumption that may not hold. The study listed 150 to 200 TCR beta chains as associated with cytomegalovirus. Some IMGT-functional V segments, including TRBV6-2 and TRBV6-3, could not be distinguished by the 87-base-pair reads and were therefore excluded. A later genetic analysis reported fewer N-insertions in productive TCRs among donors in an Asian-associated ancestry cluster than the roughly 700-donor mean. Because counts were too low, approximately 18 rarely observed V segments, including chromosome 9 orphons, were excluded from the earlier analysis of about 500 of the donors. Most TCR sequences were seen in very few donors, while some public TCRs were found in many individuals. The authors suggested that the approach could potentially be generalized to other disease states and immunological phenotypes. The sequencing pipeline was judged likely to have produced a cluster of highly shared sequence variants as a technical artifact. According to a later analysis, most CMV-associated TCR beta chains appeared to be HLA-restricted, and the HLA associations seemed to be driven largely by CMV exposure. In vitro tests confirmed that three of the cytomegalovirus-associated TCR beta chains recognize cytomegalovirus antigens. A further reported finding was that TCR beta sequences accurately predicted the HLA-A and HLA-B alleles for most subjects in the first cohort. CMV serostatus was the only immune exposure information available for the cohort. The classifier was reported to diagnose cytomegalovirus status with high specificity and sensitivity in both the original cohort and the validation cohort. Because HLA typing was missing for some donors at each locus, association tests included only the typed subset. An association between a missense DCLRE1C variant and V-gene and J-gene trimming of TCR beta chains was found in a later genetic analysis and replicated in an independent cohort. In this cohort, only TCR beta chains were sequenced, and detectable features were limited by the absence of alpha or paired-chain data. In a later analysis, HLA-associated TCR beta chains were found to be more clonally expanded and to have lower generation probabilities than equally common non-associated chains.

In total, fewer than 750 healthy bone marrow donors made up the cohort. Cohort members were all nominally healthy when sampled, although unrecorded immune exposures were likely present. The donor tested CMV seronegative and was one of the 352 seronegative cohort members. A peripheral blood sample was provided by each donor, and peripheral blood mononuclear cells were used for TCR beta sequencing. Genomic DNA was extracted from the blood cell samples with the Qiagen DNeasy Blood Extraction Kit. Comments on this clone: The antigen it recognizes is unknown. Nothing much larger sits one base from this clone, and base qualities are not available.

The CDR3 holds 17 amino acids from the cysteine to the phenylalanine. Kept here is only the CDR3 DNA, which spans 51 bases and is read in frame from base 1. Library prep was done by the immunoSEQ multiplex PCR assay. For the multiplex PCR, a mixture combining 60 forward primers for TCR Vbeta segments and 13 reverse primers for TCR Jbeta segments was used. The CDR3 region of rearranged TCR beta genes was amplified from genomic DNA with a multiplex PCR assay. Amplified TCR beta libraries were sequenced as 87-base-pair reads on the Illumina HiSeq System. Regarding the original processing steps: A later analysis tallied 75 million to 85 million unique TCR beta chains across the 666 repertoires, and roughly 11 million of those chains were shared by two or more donors. A nearest-neighbor algorithm error-corrected the raw reads and collapsed the reads into unique sequences, merging closely related sequences to remove PCR and sequencing errors. V, D and J gene segments were assigned by aligning CDR3 sequences to IMGT reference sequences. For a sequence to be retained, a match of at least six nucleotides was required to both a V gene segment and a J gene segment. A rearrangement was called productive if the CDR3 had no stop codons and remained in frame with V and J, and every other rearrangement was called non-productive. Following IMGT convention, CDR3 was defined as the stretch from the second conserved V-encoded cysteine up to the conserved J-encoded phenylalanine. The earlier analysis of 550 to 650 of the donors excluded any sequence lacking an unambiguous match to a single V gene segment. In an earlier analysis of 450 to 700 of the donors, V segments were called functional above 56.7% productive rearrangements and were called segregating when the between-donor standard deviation exceeded 5%. A statistical classification framework was built for diagnosing cytomegalovirus status from the catalog of TCR beta chain sequences. A later analysis assigned V and J genes by comparing TCR nucleotide sequences with IMGT/GENE-DB human TR gene sequences. A later analysis assigned CDR3 sequences and most-parsimonious VDJ recombination scenarios with the TCRdist pipeline. In a later analysis, each TCR beta chain was defined by its CDR3 amino acid sequence together with its V-gene family, and reads lacking a unique V-gene family were excluded. To address suspected cross-contamination and a sequencing artifact, a later analysis removed some 620 highly shared, low-generation-probability nucleotide sequences. A later analysis calculated a clonal expansion index for each public chain from normalized within-repertoire ranks of inferred template counts. In a later analysis, generation probabilities were computed with a VDJ recombination model fitted to out-of-frame rearrangements, and the resulting probabilities were checked against IGoR. In a later analysis, hypergeometric tests were used to score TCR-TCR, TCR-HLA and TCR-CMV co-occurrence, with a repertoire-size bias correction applied to TCR pairs. To estimate false discovery rates, a later analysis permuted the HLA or CMV assignments 20 times. A later analysis grouped co-occurring TCRs with DBSCAN, adding TCRdist sequence similarity when clustering within HLA-allele-positive subsets. Repertoires with fewer than 30,000 or more than 120,000 public chains, plus five repertoires with anomalous nucleotide sharing, were excluded from co-occurrence clustering. Held by TCRdb, this immuneACCESS table contains in-frame sequences only and omits some clones. Under half of the omission traces to an unresolved V gene where checked; the cause of the rest is unknown. The V and J calls and clone size come from that table; D and trimming were worked out from the DNA. This sample holds 130,000 or so clones; roughly 80% were observed only once. 1.5% to 2% of the sample comes from the top ten.

The source is a female donor in good health and CMV-seronegative. Rearrangement joined TRBV21-1 to TRBJ1-5. TRBV21-1 is marked as a pseudogene. Sequencing was done on a sample of PBMCs. The CDR3 region: CASSKGGTAAIYQPQHF. The nucleotide sequence reads TGTGCCAGCAGCAAAGGCGGGACCGCTGCGATCTATCAGCCCCAGCATTTT.